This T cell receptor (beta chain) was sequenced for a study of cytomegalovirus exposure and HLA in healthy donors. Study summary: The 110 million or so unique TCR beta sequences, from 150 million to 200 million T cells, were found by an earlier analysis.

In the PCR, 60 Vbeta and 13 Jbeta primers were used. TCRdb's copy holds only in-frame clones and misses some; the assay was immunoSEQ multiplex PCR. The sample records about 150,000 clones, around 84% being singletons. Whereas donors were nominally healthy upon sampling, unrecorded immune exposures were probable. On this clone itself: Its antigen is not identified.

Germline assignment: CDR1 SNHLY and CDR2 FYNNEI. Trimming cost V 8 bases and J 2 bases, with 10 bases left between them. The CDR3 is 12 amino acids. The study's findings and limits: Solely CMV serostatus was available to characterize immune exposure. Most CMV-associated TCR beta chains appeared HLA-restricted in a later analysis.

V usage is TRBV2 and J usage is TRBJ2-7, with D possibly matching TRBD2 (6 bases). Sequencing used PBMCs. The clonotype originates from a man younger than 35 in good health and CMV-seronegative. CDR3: CASGGNAYEQYF. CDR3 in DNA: TGTGCCAGCGGGGGGAATGCCTACGAGCAGTACTTC.